One and the same sample provided the 26 T cell receptor beta chains below, sequenced in a study of cytomegalovirus exposure and HLA in healthy donors (dated by TCRdb to about 2017). The receptor library was made with the immunoSEQ multiplex PCR assay. For the multiplex PCR, a mixture combining 60 forward primers for TCR Vbeta segments and 13 reverse primers for TCR Jbeta segments was used. The table was pulled from immuneACCESS by TCRdb, which kept in-frame rearrangements only. Such tables lose some clones; where checked, under half of the loss comes from unresolved V genes, and the rest has no known cause. A total of around 180,000 clones appear in this sample, about four fifths of them only once. The top ten constitute under 5% of the sample. Source material: PBMCs. The receptors stem from a man aged 18 to 35 in good health and CMV-seronegative.

This clone has more than one count but fewer than ten. The rearrangement uses TRBV9 and TRBJ2-2; no definite D call. V shed 0 bases and J shed 6 bases, with 6 bases lying between them. This CDR3 comprises 13 residues. CDR1 and CDR2 from the germline V gene are SGDLS and YYNGEE. CDR3 sequence: CASSVEYSGELFF. The CDR3 coding sequence is TGTGCCAGCAGCGTAGAATATTCCGGGGAGCTGTTTTTT. Complete variable domain (other parts from reference TRBV9 and TRBJ2-2): DSGVTQTPKHLITATGQRVTLRCSPRSGDLSVYWYQQSLDQGLQFLIQYYNGEERAKGNILERFSAQQFPDLHSELNLSSLELGDSALYFCASSVEYSGELFFGEGSRLTVL.

This clone appeared a few times. Its ends do not fully match the called genes, so a read error is possible. The chain is built from TRBV7-9 and TRBJ1-5; 8 nucleotides agree with TRBD1. This CDR3 comprises 13 residues. From germline, CDR1 is SEHNR and CDR2 FQNEAQ (reference sequence). CDR3 in DNA: TGTTCCAGCAAAGGGACAGGAAATCAGCCCCAGCATTTT. Amino acid sequence: CSSKGTGNQPQHF.

V gene TRBV7-9 combines with J gene TRBJ1-6, with 11 nucleotides matching TRBD1. Germline V gives CDR1 SEHNR, CDR2 FQNEAQ (reference sequence). After removal of 6 bases from V and 7 bases from J, the junction contained 2 bases not matched to a gene. The CDR3 covers 14 residues. The CDR3 sequence is CASRGQGGNSPLHF. CDR3 DNA: TGTGCCAGCAGGGGACAGGGGGGCAATTCACCCCTCCACTTT.

The genes are TRBV28 and TRBJ1-2; unclear D gene. CDR1 MDHEN and CDR2 SYDVKM come from the germline V gene. Trimming pared 6 bases from V and 4 bases from J, leaving 15 bases between. CDR3 size: 14 residues. The CDR3 reads CASSPFGELYGYTF. As DNA, the CDR3 is TGTGCCAGCAGCCCCTTCGGGGAACTCTATGGCTACACCTTC.

This chain joins TRBV30 and TRBJ2-1, with unresolved D. Germline-derived CDR1 and CDR2 are GTSNPN and SVGIG (reference sequence). This CDR3 is built from 13 residues. V lost 0 bases and J lost 4, with 7 bases in between. The CDR3 is CAWSVWLYNEQFF. The DNA for the CDR3 is TGTGCCTGGAGTGTATGGCTTTACAATGAGCAGTTCTTC.

The chain employs TRBV7-2 and TRBJ2-3; D remains unclear. This CDR3 contains 14 residues. Deletions cut 5 bases from V and 0 bases from J, with 9 bases between. In germline, CDR1 is SGHTA, CDR2 FQGNSA. CDR3 DNA sequence: TGTGCCAGCAGCCTACGGCGGAGCACAGATACGCAGTATTTT. Protein: CASSLRRSTDTQYF.

The chain combines TRBV10-3 with TRBJ1-6, with TRBD1 identical over 8 bases. Germline CDR1 ENHRY, CDR2 SYGVKD. The CDR3 length is 15 residues. The J segment lost 4 bases and the V segment lost 2 bases, leaving 1 base of the junction unmatched. The CDR3 reads CAISERTGYNSPLHF. In DNA, the CDR3 is TGTGCCATCAGTGAGAGGACAGGGTATAATTCACCCCTCCACTTT.

The V call is TRBV19, the J call TRBJ1-5; TRBD1 matches 9 bases. This CDR3 has 17 amino acids. V trimming: 0 bases; J trimming: 3 bases; junction bases outside the gene matches: 6. Germline V gene data show CDR1 as LNHDA and CDR2 as SQIVND (reference sequence). The CDR3 region is CASSIEGGQGFNQPQHF. DNA of the CDR3: TGTGCCAGTAGTATAGAAGGGGGACAGGGCTTCAATCAGCCCCAGCATTTT.

The rearrangement joins TRBV6-1 to TRBJ1-5, with D hard to call. Germline CDR1 MNHNS, CDR2 SASEGT. This CDR3 is 14 amino acids long. Trimming removed 1 base at V and 4 bases at J, with 8 bases between. DNA for the CDR3: TGTGCCAGCAGTGAAGGGGCGGGGAATCAGCCCCAGCATTTT. Amino acid sequence: CASSEGAGNQPQHF.

This clone was seen only once. The CDR3 reads CASSPYQGSYGYTF. CDR3 DNA: TGTGCCAGCAGTCCCTATCAGGGGAGCTATGGCTACACCTTC. The gene calls are TRBV27 and TRBJ1-2, with D maybe TRBD1 (6 bases). Germline V lookup: CDR1 MNHEY, CDR2 SMNVEV (reference sequence). V gave up 5 bases and J gave up 4 bases, with 14 bases separating them. CDR3 length equals 14 residues.

The CDR3 region is CASSHPGGAIPSQHF. Written as DNA, the CDR3 is TGTGCCAGCAGTCATCCAGGGGGCGCGATCCCGTCCCAGCATTTT. The chain links TRBV28 to TRBJ1-5; TRBD1 aligns across 8 bases. Germline CDR1 reads MDHEN; CDR2 reads SYDVKM. The CDR3 is made up of 15 amino acids. The junction had 14 bases not matched to a gene; V was cut back by 5 bases and J by 11 bases.

In this sample, this clone turned up once. V usage is TRBV7-9 and J usage is TRBJ2-1; a possible D gene is TRBD1 (5 bases). V dropped 5 bases and J dropped 2 bases, with 16 bases sitting between them. This CDR3 has 16 residues. Germline CDR1 reads SEHNR; CDR2 reads FQNEAQ (reference sequence). For the CDR3, the DNA is TGTGCCAGCAGCGGACAAAGAGGACGAGCCTACAATGAGCAGTTCTTC. Protein product: CASSGQRGRAYNEQFF.

This clone was detected only once. The chain links TRBV19 to TRBJ1-5, with 7 bases identical to TRBD1. The germline gives CDR1 LNHDA, CDR2 SQIVND (reference sequence). This CDR3 region has 15 residues. J was trimmed by 0 bases and V by 6 bases; bases with no gene match: 5. The CDR3 loop reads CASRLDRNSNQPQHF. The CDR3 coding sequence is TGTGCCAGTAGATTGGACAGGAATAGCAATCAGCCCCAGCATTTT. The whole variable domain, remainder taken from reference TRBV19 and TRBJ1-5, is DGGITQSPKYLFRKEGQNVTLSCEQNLNHDAMYWYRQDPGQGLRLIYYSQIVNDFQKGDIAEGYSVSREKKESFPLTVTSAQKNPTAFYLCASRLDRNSNQPQHFGDGTRLSIL.

This chain uses TRBV27 with TRBJ2-7; the match to TRBD2 covers 9 bases. The germline CDR1 and CDR2 sequences are MNHEY and SMNVEV (reference sequence). The CDR3 is made up of 14 amino acids. The ends lost 5 bases at V and 4 bases at J; junction bases unmatched: 6. CDR3 sequence: CASSRFSGSYEQYF. The CDR3 DNA reads TGTGCCAGCAGTAGATTTAGCGGGAGTTACGAGCAGTACTTC.

Only one count was recorded for this clone. The J gene is TRBJ2-7, the V gene TRBV5-8; TRBD1 matches 7 bases. The CDR3 totals 15 residues. Losses at the gene ends were 3 bases for V and 2 bases for J; bases not matched to a gene: 8. Germline lookup yields CDR1 SGHTS and CDR2 YDEGEE. The CDR3 here is CASSSLGQRTYEQYF. In DNA, the CDR3 is TGTGCCAGCAGCTCTCTGGGACAGCGTACCTACGAGCAGTACTTC.

This clone was counted between two and nine times. The chain is built from TRBV2 and TRBJ1-4; D might be TRBD1 (6 bases). V shed 6 bases and J shed 7 bases, with 15 bases lying between them. CDR3 length: 14 amino acids. CDR1 is SNHLY, CDR2 FYNNEI, per germline. CDR3 amino acids: CASRTGPGGEKLFF. The DNA of the CDR3 is TGTGCCAGCAGGACAGGACCGGGTGGTGAAAAACTGTTTTTT.

The gene calls are TRBV6-5 and TRBJ1-5; D might be TRBD1 (5 bases). The CDR3 sequence is 14 residues long. Trimming pared 6 bases from V and 0 bases from J, leaving 9 bases between. The germline V gene has CDR1 MNHEY and CDR2 SVGAGI. The DNA of the CDR3 is TGTGCCAGCAGCCGACAGAATAGCAATCAGCCCCAGCATTTT. This sequence encodes CASSRQNSNQPQHF.

The V gene is TRBV18, the J gene TRBJ1-1, with 8 bases fitting TRBD1. Germline V gene lookup returns CDR1 KGHSH and CDR2 LQKENI. The CDR3 has 15 amino acids. V dropped 3 bases and J dropped 1; count of bases not matched to a gene: 4. As DNA, the CDR3 is TGTGCCAGCTCACCGCAGACAGGGGAGAACACTGAAGCTTTCTTT. Protein sequence: CASSPQTGENTEAFF.

CDR3 region: CASSLAVLAGTGELFF. CDR3 coding DNA: TGTGCCAGCAGCTTAGCGGTTCTAGCGGGAACCGGGGAGCTGTTTTTT. This chain joins TRBV7-2 and TRBJ2-2, with 9 bases fitting TRBD2. The CDR3 consists of 16 residues. The ends lost 0 bases at V and 5 bases at J; junction bases unmatched: 4. The germline gives CDR1 SGHTA, CDR2 FQGNSA.

The chain recombines TRBV6-1 with TRBJ1-4; TRBD1 aligns across 9 bases. The CDR3 is made up of 16 amino acids. Germline CDR1 and CDR2: MNHNS and SASEGT. V was clipped by 5 bases and J by 8 bases; unmatched bases: 12. DNA for the CDR3: TGTGCCAGCAGTCAAGTGTGGGACAGGGCAAGAGAAAAACTGTTTTTT. Translated, it gives CASSQVWDRAREKLFF.

This clone was recorded once. The chain links TRBV20-1 to TRBJ1-1, with a tentative D call TRBD1 (5 bases). The length of the CDR3 is 11 residues. Germline V gene sequence: CDR1 DFQATT, CDR2 SNEGSKA (reference sequence). V lost 6 bases and J lost 4, with 9 bases in between. The CDR3 loop is CSANRGTEAFF. In DNA, the CDR3 is TGCAGTGCAAATAGGGGCACTGAAGCTTTCTTT.

The chain recombines TRBV27 with TRBJ2-1, with TRBD2 matching 10 bases. Trimming removed 7 bases from V and 12 bases from J; junction bases left unmatched: 12. This CDR3 has 14 amino acids. Germline V gives CDR1 MNHEY, CDR2 SMNVEV (reference sequence). The CDR3 loop is CASIAVSGRTLQFF. The CDR3 DNA reads TGTGCCAGCATTGCAGTTAGCGGGAGGACCTTGCAGTTCTTC.

The rearrangement joins TRBV6-5 to TRBJ2-7; 7 nucleotides align to TRBD1. Germline V gene lookup returns CDR1 MNHEY and CDR2 SVGAGI. The CDR3 length is 14 residues. The ends lost 7 bases at V and 4 bases at J; junction bases unmatched: 10. The chain's CDR3 is CASKPTGRQYEQYF. The CDR3 nucleotides are TGTGCCAGCAAACCGACAGGGCGGCAGTACGAGCAGTACTTC.

The rearrangement uses TRBV18 and TRBJ1-5; no clear D gene. Trimming took 1 base from V and 8 from J, leaving 12 bases between them. Germline-derived CDR1 and CDR2 are KGHSH and LQKENI. The CDR3 has 14 amino acids. This chain's CDR3 is CASSPLPGGEPQHF. CDR3 DNA sequence: TGTGCCAGCTCACCACTTCCAGGAGGAGAGCCCCAGCATTTT.

This clone appeared once. This chain uses TRBV19 with TRBJ2-5, with TRBD2 identical over 7 bases. The CDR3 covers 15 residues. Germline V gene lookup returns CDR1 LNHDA and CDR2 SQIVND (reference sequence). Unmatched junction bases numbered 11, after V lost 5 bases and J lost 5 bases. This chain's CDR3 is CASSWSGNADETQYF. The CDR3, as DNA: TGTGCCAGTAGTTGGAGCGGGAACGCAGACGAGACCCAGTACTTC.

CDR3 nucleotides: TGTGCCAGCAGCTTACTGGGACAGGGGGCTCGGACCCAGTACTTC. Translation: CASSLLGQGARTQYF. V usage is TRBV7-2 and J usage is TRBJ2-5; 12 bases fit TRBD1. Germline V gives CDR1 SGHTA, CDR2 FQGNSA. The CDR3 loop spans 15 amino acids. Unmatched junction bases numbered 5, after V lost 2 bases and J lost 7 bases.